Listed below are T cell receptor beta chains from one sample, sequenced in a study of vaccination effects on CD4 cells after COVID-19. Antigen specificity for these receptors is unknown. TCRdb keeps only in-frame clones here, not all; method: immunoSEQ multiplex PCR. The data show about 26,000 clones, with 75% to 80% seen just once and around 16% held by the top ten. The material sequenced was CD4+ T cells from PBMCs cultured with HCoV-NL63 spike peptides, taken before COVID-19 vaccination. Source of these receptors: a human donor who had a prior SARS-CoV-2 infection. CDR3s include the opening cysteine and the closing phenylalanine or tryptophan. A D gene is named only where the DNA matches it firmly. Clone size is shown for a subset of rows, as once, few, many or a class of expanded clone.

.	.	TRBJ2-7	TRBV6-2/TRBV6-3	CASSFLGLEQYF	TGTGCCAGCAGTTTTCTGGGCCTCGAGCAGTACTTC
TRBD1	.	TRBJ2-7	TRBV4-1	CASSPRDRVSGLVYEQYF	TGCGCCAGCAGCCCTCGGGACAGGGTTTCGGGACTCGTCTACGAGCAGTACTTC
.	.	TRBJ2-3	TRBV19	CASSIWGTDTQYF	TGTGCCAGTAGTATCTGGGGTACAGATACGCAGTATTTT
.	.	TRBJ1-1	TRBV28	CASSFSSRQASNTEAFF	TGTGCCAGCAGTTTCTCCTCCCGGCAGGCTTCGAACACTGAAGCTTTCTTT
.	.	TRBJ2-6	TRBV30	CAWTGTSGANVLTF	TGTGCCTGGACCGGGACATCCGGGGCCAACGTCCTGACTTTC
TRBD1	.	TRBJ1-4	TRBV19	CATWDRAREKLFF	TGTGCCACCTGGGACAGGGCTCGAGAAAAACTGTTTTTT
TRBD1	.	TRBJ1-1	TRBV12-3/TRBV12-4	CASRPQGSEAFF	TGTGCCAGCAGGCCACAGGGGAGTGAAGCTTTCTTT
.	.	TRBJ2-7	TRBV5-1	CASSRDSFSYEQYF	TGCGCCAGCAGTCGGGATAGCTTCTCCTACGAGCAGTACTTC
TRBD1	.	TRBJ2-3	TRBV5-1	CASSGTVTTDTQYF	TGCGCCAGCAGCGGGACAGTAACAACAGATACGCAGTATTTT
.	.	TRBJ2-3	TRBV5-1	CASSARDATDTQYF	TGCGCCAGCAGCGCCCGGGACGCTACAGATACGCAGTATTTT
TRBD1	.	TRBJ2-7	TRBV7-2	CASSPSRDRGIYEQYF	TGTGCCAGCAGCCCGTCCCGGGACAGGGGCATCTACGAGCAGTACTTC
TRBD1	.	TRBJ2-1	TRBV5-1	CASSAGPGQGSYNEQFF	TGCGCCAGCAGCGCGGGTCCGGGACAGGGGTCCTACAATGAGCAGTTCTTC
.	.	TRBJ2-7	TRBV5-1	CASRLAESSYEQYF	TGCGCCAGCCGTTTAGCGGAAAGCTCCTACGAGCAGTACTTC
TRBD2	few	TRBJ2-1	TRBV11-2	CASSDLPGLAGGKKKFF	TGTGCCAGCAGCGACCTACCGGGACTAGCGGGGGGTAAGAAAAAGTTCTTC
TRBD2	.	TRBJ2-1	TRBV4-1	CASSQGILSGAYNEQFF	TGCGCCAGCAGCCAAGGGATATTGAGCGGGGCCTACAATGAGCAGTTCTTC
TRBD1	.	TRBJ2-5	TRBV3-1/TRBV3-2	CASSRGTVQETQYF	TGTGCCAGCAGCCGAGGGACAGTCCAAGAGACCCAGTACTTC
TRBD2	.	TRBJ2-1	TRBV5-4	CASSLLAAGGYNEQFF	TGTGCCAGCAGCTTATTAGCAGCGGGAGGGTACAATGAGCAGTTCTTC
.	.	TRBJ2-5	TRBV5-5	CASSLVGPQETQYF	TGTGCCAGCAGCTTGGTGGGGCCCCAAGAGACCCAGTACTTC
.	.	TRBJ2-6	TRBV11-3	CASSFQGSGANVLTF	TGTGCCAGCAGCTTCCAAGGGTCTGGGGCCAACGTCCTGACTTTC
.	.	TRBJ2-7	TRBV6-1	CASSEGLRSYEQYF	TGTGCCAGCAGTGAAGGTCTCAGGTCCTACGAGCAGTACTTC
.	.	TRBJ2-3	TRBV7-2	CASRLAASTDTQYF	TGTGCCAGCAGATTAGCGGCTAGCACAGATACGCAGTATTTT
.	once	TRBJ1-6	TRBV19	CASSREGPNSPLHF	TGTGCCAGTAGTAGAGAGGGTCCCAATTCACCCCTCCACTTT
.	once	TRBJ2-7	TRBV6-5	CASSTGIYSYEQYF	TGTGCCAGCAGTACAGGTATATACTCCTACGAGCAGTACTTC
.	once	TRBJ2-1	TRBV7-2	CASSPEARVPNEQFF	TGTGCCAGCAGCCCAGAGGCCAGGGTCCCTAATGAGCAGTTCTTC
TRBD2	.	TRBJ2-1	TRBV7-2	CASSLGGSGGWNEQFF	TGTGCCAGCAGCTTAGGAGGATCGGGAGGTTGGAATGAGCAGTTCTTC
TRBD2	.	TRBJ2-5	TRBV7-9	CASRSILAGQETQYF	TGTGCCAGCAGGTCCATTCTAGCGGGCCAAGAGACCCAGTACTTC
TRBD1	.	TRBJ2-3	TRBV24-1	CATSDRDRVQTDTQYF	TGTGCCACCAGTGATCGTGACAGGGTCCAGACAGATACGCAGTATTTT
TRBD1	.	TRBJ2-5	TRBV29-1	CSAKDRGRETQYF	TGCAGCGCCAAAGACAGGGGGAGAGAGACCCAGTACTTC
.	.	TRBJ2-5	TRBV7-8	CASSLWDQETQYF	TGTGCCAGCAGCTTATGGGACCAAGAGACCCAGTACTTC
TRBD1	.	TRBJ1-2	TRBV10-3	CAIRGDRESGYTF	TGTGCCATCAGGGGGGACAGGGAGAGTGGCTACACCTTC
TRBD1	few	TRBJ2-2	TRBV2	CASSPGQGTGELFF	TGTGCCAGCAGTCCGGGACAGGGGACCGGGGAGCTGTTTTTT
TRBD1	.	TRBJ1-2	TRBV6-1	CASSELGPGQGNYGYTF	TGTGCCAGCAGCGAACTAGGCCCGGGACAGGGTAACTATGGCTACACCTTC
.	.	TRBJ2-7	TRBV6-1	CASSEAPELEQYF	TGTGCCAGCAGTGAAGCGCCGGAGCTCGAGCAGTACTTC